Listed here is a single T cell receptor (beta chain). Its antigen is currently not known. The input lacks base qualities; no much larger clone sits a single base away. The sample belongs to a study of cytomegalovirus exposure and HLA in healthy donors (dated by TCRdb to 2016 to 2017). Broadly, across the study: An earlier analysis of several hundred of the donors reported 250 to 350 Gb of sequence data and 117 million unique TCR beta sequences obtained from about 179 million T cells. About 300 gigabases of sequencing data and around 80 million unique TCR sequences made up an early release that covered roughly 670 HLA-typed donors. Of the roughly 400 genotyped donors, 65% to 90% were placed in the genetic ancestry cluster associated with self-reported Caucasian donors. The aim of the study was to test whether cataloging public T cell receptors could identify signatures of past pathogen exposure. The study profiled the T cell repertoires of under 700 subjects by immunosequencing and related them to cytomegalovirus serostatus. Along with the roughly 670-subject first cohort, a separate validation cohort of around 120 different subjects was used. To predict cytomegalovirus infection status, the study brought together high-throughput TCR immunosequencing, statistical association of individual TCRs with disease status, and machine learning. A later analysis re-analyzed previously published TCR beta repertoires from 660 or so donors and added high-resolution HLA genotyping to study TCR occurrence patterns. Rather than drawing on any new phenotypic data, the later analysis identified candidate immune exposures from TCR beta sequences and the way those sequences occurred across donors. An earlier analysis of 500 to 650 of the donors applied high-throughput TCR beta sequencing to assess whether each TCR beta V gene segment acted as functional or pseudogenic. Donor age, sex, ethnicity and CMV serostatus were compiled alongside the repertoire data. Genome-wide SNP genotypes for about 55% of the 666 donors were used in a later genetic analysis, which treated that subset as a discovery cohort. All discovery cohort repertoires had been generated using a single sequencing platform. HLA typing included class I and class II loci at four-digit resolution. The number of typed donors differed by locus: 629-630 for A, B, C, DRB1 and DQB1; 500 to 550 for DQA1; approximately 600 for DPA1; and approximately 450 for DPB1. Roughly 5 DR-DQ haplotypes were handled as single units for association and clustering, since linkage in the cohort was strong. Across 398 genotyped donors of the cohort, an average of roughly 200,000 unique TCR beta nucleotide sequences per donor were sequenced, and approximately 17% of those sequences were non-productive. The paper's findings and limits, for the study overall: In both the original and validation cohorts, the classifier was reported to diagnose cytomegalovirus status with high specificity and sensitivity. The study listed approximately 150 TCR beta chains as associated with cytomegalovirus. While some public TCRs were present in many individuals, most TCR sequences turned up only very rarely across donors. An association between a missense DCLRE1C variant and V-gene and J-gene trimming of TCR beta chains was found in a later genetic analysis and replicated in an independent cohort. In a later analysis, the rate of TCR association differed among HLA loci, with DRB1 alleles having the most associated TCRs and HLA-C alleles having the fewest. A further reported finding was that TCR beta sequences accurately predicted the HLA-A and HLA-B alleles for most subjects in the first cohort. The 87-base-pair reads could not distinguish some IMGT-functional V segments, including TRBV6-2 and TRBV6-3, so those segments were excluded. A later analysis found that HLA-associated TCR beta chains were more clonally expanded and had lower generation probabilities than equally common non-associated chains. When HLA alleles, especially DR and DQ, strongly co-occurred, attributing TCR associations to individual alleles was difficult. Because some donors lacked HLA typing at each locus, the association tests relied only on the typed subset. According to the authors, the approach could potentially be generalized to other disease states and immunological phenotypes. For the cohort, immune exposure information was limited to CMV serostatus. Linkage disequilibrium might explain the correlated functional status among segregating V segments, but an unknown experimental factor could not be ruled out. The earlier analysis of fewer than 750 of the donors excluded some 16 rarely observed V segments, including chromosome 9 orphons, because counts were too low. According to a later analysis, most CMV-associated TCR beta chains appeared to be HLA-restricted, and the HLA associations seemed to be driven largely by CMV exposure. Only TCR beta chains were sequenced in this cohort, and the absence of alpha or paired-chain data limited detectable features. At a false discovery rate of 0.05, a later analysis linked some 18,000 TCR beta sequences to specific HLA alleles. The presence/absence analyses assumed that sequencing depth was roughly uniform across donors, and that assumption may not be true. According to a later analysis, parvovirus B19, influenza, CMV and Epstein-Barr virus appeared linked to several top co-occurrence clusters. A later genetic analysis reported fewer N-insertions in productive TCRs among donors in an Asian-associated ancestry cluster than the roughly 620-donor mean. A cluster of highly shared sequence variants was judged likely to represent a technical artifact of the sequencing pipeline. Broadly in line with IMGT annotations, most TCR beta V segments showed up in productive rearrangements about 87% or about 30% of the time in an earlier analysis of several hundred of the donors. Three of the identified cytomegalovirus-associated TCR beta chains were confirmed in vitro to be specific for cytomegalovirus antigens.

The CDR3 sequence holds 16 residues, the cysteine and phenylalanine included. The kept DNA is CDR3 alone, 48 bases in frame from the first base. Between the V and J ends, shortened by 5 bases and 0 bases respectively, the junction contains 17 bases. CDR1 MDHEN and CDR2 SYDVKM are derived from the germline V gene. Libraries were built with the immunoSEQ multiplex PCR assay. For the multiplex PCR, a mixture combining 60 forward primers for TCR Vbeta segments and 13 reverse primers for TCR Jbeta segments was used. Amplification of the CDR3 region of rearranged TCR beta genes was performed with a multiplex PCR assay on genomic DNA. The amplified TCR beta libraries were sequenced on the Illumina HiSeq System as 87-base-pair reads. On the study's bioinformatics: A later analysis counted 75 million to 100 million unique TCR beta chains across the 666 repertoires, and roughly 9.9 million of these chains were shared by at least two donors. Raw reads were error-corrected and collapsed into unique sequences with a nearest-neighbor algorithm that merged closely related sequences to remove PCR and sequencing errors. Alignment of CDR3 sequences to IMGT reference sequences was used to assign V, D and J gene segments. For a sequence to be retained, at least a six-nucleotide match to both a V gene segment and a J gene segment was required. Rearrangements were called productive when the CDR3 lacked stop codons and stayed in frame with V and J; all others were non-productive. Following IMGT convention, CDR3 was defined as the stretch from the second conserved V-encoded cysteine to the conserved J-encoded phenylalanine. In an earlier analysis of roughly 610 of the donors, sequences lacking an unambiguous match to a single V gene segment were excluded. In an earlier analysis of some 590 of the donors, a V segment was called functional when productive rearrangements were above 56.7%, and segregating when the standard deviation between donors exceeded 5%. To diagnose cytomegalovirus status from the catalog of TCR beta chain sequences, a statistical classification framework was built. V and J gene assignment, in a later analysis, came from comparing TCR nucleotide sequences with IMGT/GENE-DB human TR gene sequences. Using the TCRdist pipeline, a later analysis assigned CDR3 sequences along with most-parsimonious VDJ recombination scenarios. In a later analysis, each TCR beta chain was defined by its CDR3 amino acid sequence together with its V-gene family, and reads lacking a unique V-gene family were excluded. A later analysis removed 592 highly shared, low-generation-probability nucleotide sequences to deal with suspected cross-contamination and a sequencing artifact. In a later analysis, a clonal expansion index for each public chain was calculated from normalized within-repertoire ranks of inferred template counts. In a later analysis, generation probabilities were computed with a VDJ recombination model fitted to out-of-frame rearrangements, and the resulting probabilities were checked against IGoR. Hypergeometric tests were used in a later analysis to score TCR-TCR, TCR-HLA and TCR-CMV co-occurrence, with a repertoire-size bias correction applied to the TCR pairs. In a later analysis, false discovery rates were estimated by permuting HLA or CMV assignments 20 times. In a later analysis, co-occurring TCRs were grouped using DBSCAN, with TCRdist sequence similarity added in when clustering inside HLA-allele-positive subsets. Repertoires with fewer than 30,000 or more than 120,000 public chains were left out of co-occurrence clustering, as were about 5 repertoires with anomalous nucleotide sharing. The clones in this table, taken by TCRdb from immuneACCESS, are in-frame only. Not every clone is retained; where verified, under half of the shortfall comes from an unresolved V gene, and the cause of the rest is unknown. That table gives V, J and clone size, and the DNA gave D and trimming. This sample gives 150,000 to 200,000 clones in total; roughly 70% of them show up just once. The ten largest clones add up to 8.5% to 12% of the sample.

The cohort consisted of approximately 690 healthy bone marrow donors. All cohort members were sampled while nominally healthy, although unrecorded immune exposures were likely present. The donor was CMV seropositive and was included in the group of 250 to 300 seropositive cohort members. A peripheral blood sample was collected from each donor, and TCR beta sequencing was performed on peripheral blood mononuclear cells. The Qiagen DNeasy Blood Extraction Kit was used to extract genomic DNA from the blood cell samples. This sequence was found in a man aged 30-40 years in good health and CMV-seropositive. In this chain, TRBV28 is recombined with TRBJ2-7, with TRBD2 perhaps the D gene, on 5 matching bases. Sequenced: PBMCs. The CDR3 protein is CASSRTSWLSSYEQYF. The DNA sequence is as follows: TGTGCCAGCAGTCGGACTTCTTGGTTAAGCTCCTACGAGCAGTACTTC.